The present T cell receptor (beta chain) was sequenced within a study of control samples from healthy donors and cancer patients (TCRdb year 2020). To note about this clone: Its antigen is still unknown. Per-base quality was not reported, and no clone a single base away is much larger than it.

The library was built by means of the immunoSEQ multiplex PCR assay. TCRdb's version of the immuneACCESS table is confined to in-frame rearrangements and falls short of the full clone set. An unresolved V gene accounts for under half of the shortfall where checked; the remainder is of unknown origin. The sample has about 140,000 clones on record, roughly 94% of them singletons. Of the sample, 10% to 15% falls within the top ten clones. Relative to germline, V is 5 bases shorter and J is 1 base shorter, with 11 bases between their ends. Taken from cysteine to phenylalanine, the CDR3 has 14 residues. Of all the DNA, just the CDR3 is kept, 42 bases in frame from base 1. Looking up the germline V gene yields CDR1 MNHEY and CDR2 SVGAGI.

This chain joins TRBV6-5 to TRBJ1-1; the D gene assignment is ambiguous. This sequence was found in a man aged 35 to 55 in good health. The sequenced sample consisted of blood. CDR3 protein: CASSIQFTNTEAFF. In nucleotides, the sequence is TGTGCCAGCAGTATACAGTTTACGAACACTGAAGCTTTCTTT.